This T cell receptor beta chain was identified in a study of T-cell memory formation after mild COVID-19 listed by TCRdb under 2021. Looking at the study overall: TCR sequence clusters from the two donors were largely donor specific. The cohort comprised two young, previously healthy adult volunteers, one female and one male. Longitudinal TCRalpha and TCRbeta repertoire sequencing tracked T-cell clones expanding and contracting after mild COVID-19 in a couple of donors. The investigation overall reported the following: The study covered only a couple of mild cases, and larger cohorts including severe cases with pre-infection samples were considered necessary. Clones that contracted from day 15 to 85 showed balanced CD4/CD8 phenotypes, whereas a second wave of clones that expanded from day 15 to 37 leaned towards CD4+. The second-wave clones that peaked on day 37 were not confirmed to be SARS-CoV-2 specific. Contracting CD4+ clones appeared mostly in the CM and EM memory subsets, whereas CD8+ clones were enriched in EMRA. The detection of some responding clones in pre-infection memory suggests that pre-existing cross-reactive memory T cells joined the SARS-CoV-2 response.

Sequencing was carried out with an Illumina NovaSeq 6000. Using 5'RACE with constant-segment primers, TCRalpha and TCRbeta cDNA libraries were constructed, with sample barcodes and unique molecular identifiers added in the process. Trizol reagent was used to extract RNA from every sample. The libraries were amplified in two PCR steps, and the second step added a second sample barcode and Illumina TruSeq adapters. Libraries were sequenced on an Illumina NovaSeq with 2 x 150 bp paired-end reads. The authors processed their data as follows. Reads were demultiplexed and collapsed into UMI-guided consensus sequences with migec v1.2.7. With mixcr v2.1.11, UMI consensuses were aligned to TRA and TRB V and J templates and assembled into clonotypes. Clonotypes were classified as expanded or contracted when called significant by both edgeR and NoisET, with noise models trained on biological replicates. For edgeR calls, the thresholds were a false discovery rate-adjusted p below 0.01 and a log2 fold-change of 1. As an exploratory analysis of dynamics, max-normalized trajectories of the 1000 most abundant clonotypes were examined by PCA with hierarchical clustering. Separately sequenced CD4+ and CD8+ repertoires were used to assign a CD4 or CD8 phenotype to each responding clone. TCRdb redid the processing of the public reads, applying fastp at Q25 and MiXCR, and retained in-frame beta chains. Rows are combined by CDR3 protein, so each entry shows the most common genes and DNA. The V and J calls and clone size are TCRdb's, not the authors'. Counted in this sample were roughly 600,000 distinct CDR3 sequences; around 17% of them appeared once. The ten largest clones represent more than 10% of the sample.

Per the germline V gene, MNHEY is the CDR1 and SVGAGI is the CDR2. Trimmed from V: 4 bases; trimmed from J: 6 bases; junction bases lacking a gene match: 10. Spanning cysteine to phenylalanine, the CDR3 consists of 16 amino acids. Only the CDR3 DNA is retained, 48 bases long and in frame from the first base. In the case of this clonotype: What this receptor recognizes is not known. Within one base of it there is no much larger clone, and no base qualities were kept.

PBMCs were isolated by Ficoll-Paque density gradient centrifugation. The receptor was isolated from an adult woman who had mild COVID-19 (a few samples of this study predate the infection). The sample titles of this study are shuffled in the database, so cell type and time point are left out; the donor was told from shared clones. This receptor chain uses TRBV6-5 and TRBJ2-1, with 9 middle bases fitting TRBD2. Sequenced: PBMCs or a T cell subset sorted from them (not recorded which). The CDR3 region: CASSFSLAGVGNEQFF. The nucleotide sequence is TGTGCCAGCAGTTTTAGTTTAGCGGGAGTCGGCAATGAGCAGTTCTTC.